This T cell receptor beta chain was observed in a study of blood T cell repertoires in COVID-19. As for the study in general: There were acute and convalescent COVID-19 samples, and they came from the United States, Italy and Spain.

Study processing details: By means of reference gene primer amplification, nucleated cell counts were estimated. Assay: immunoSEQ multiplex PCR; the TCRdb copy retains only in-frame clones and omits some. That table gives V, J and clone size, and the DNA gave D and trimming. The sample includes some 240,000 clones, around 82% of them seen just once. Sequenced sample: peripheral blood. This receptor was taken from an older woman with acute or convalescent COVID-19.

The CDR3 sequence is CASSFGRGYNSPLHF. CDR3 bases: TGTGCCAGCAGCTTCGGCAGGGGATATAATTCACCCCTCCACTTT. This chain connects TRBV7-8 to TRBJ1-6; a possible D gene is TRBD1 (6 bases). Looked up from germline, CDR1 is SGHVS and CDR2 is FQNEAQ. V lost 3 bases to trimming and J lost 4 bases, with 10 bases between them. CDR3 length: 15 amino acids.